This entry lists 27 T cell receptor beta chains sequenced from one sample in a study of PD-L1 blockade in urothelial cancer. This sample's time point: peripheral blood 6 weeks after treatment start. Assay used: immunoSEQ multiplex PCR; TCRdb lists only in-frame clones, some missing. The table records approximately 50,000 clones, 88% of them present only once. The input for sequencing was PBMCs, taken around atezolizumab (anti-PD-L1) treatment. These TCRs come from a man in his sixties with urothelial cancer.

The gene calls are TRBV19 and TRBJ2-7; possible D gene TRBD2, 7 bases. The CDR3 has 14 amino acids. With 7 bases removed from V and 7 bases from J, the gap between germline ends came to 20 bases. Looked up from germline, CDR1 is LNHDA and CDR2 is SQIVND (reference sequence). CDR3 region: CASTYEGGIGEQYF. In DNA form, the CDR3 reads TGTGCCAGTACCTACGAGGGGGGGATTGGGGAGCAGTACTTC.

This clone was counted between two and nine times. The V gene is TRBV11-2, the J gene TRBJ1-1, with a tentative D call TRBD1 (6 bases). Germline lookup yields CDR1 SGHAT and CDR2 FQNNGV. There are 14 residues in the CDR3. Trimming cost V 4 bases and J 9 bases, with 18 bases left between them. CDR3 sequence reads: CASSSGQPIGKAFF. DNA for the CDR3: TGTGCCAGCAGCTCCGGACAGCCGATAGGGAAAGCTTTCTTT. The complete variable domain, with remaining parts taken from reference TRBV11-2 and TRBJ1-1, reads EAGVAQSPRYKIIEKRQSVAFWCNPISGHATLYWYQQILGQGPKLLIQFQNNGVVDDSQLPKDRFSAERLKGVDSTLKIQPAKLEDSAVYLCASSSGQPIGKAFFGQGTRLTVV.

This chain joins TRBV5-1 and TRBJ2-7; 11 bases match TRBD1. The CDR3 extends over 16 amino acids. CDR1 SGHRS and CDR2 YFSETQ come from the germline V gene. V trimming: 4 bases; J trimming: 4 bases; junction bases outside the gene matches: 10. CDR3: CASSRGQGVAGYEQYF. In nucleotides, the CDR3 is TGCGCCAGCAGCCGGGGACAGGGGGTAGCAGGTTACGAGCAGTACTTC.

The CDR3 DNA sequence: TGTGCCAGCAGCCCAACATCCAGTGGGACCCAGTACTTC. This gives the protein CASSPTSSGTQYF. The rearrangement joins TRBV7-3 to TRBJ2-5, with D unclear. Trimming removed 5 bases from V and 7 bases from J, with 14 bases in between. In germline, CDR1 is SGHTA, CDR2 FQGTGA. The CDR3 length is 13 residues.

The chain recombines TRBV6-5 with TRBJ2-7; 9 bases align to TRBD2. The length of the CDR3 is 15 residues. CDR1 and CDR2 from the germline V gene are MNHEY and SVGAGI. V lost 6 bases and J lost 4; bases outside the gene matches: 10. The chain's CDR3 is CASSPRGLAGYEQYF. For the CDR3, the DNA is TGTGCCAGCAGCCCACGGGGCCTAGCGGGGTACGAGCAGTACTTC.

The V call is TRBV5-6, the J call TRBJ1-5, with 7 nucleotides matching TRBD1. The germline V gene encodes CDR1 SGHDT and CDR2 YYEEEE. This CDR3 is built from 14 residues. The trim removed 3 bases at V and 4 bases at J, leaving 4 bases unmatched. This CDR3 is CASSSTGRNQPQHF. Written as DNA, the CDR3 is TGTGCCAGCAGCTCGACAGGGCGGAATCAGCCCCAGCATTTT.

The gene calls are TRBV6-5 and TRBJ2-5; 7 bases align to TRBD1. The CDR3 totals 14 residues. Germline V gene lookup returns CDR1 MNHEY and CDR2 SVGAGI. V lost 5 bases and J lost 5; bases outside the gene matches: 8. The CDR3 sequence is CASSMTGWAETQYF. CDR3 nucleotides: TGTGCCAGCAGTATGACAGGGTGGGCCGAGACCCAGTACTTC.

The J gene is TRBJ2-7, the V gene TRBV6-5; maybe TRBD1 (5 bases). The CDR3 spans 15 residues. V lost 6 bases and J lost 0, with 15 bases in between. Per the germline V gene, CDR1 is MNHEY and CDR2 is SVGAGI. CDR3 protein: CASSRQSYSSYEQYF. The CDR3 DNA is TGTGCCAGCAGCCGACAGTCTTATAGCTCCTACGAGCAGTACTTC.

The chain links TRBV21-1 to TRBJ1-5; the D call TRBD1 from the table was never checked on the DNA. TRBV21-1 is listed as a pseudogene. The CDR3 extends over 17 amino acids. The CDR3: CASTTMTGGKSNQPQHF. The CDR3 DNA is TGTGCCAGCACCACAATGACAGGGGGCAAGAGCAATCAGCCCCAGCATTTT.

The rearrangement joins TRBV5-1 to TRBJ2-1, with 12 bases identical to TRBD1. The germline V gene has CDR1 SGHRS and CDR2 YFSETQ. The CDR3 length is 16 residues. J was trimmed by 11 bases and V by 3 bases; bases with no gene match: 12. CDR3: CASSSAPGQGAFQQFF. The CDR3 nucleotides are TGCGCCAGCAGCTCCGCTCCGGGACAGGGGGCATTTCAGCAGTTCTTC.

The V call is TRBV5-4, the J call TRBJ2-2; the match to TRBD1 covers 7 bases. The CDR3 has 17 residues. Per the germline V gene, CDR1 is SGHNT and CDR2 is YYREEE (reference sequence). The V and J ends lost 3 bases and 2 bases, in that order; junction bases with no gene match: 10. The CDR3 nucleotides read TGTGCCAGCAGCTACCCCAGGGGGAGTCTTAACACCGGGGAGCTGTTTTTT. Residues: CASSYPRGSLNTGELFF. The whole variable domain, remainder taken from reference TRBV5-4 and TRBJ2-2, is ETGVTQSPTHLIKTRGQQVTLRCSSQSGHNTVSWYQQALGQGPQFIFQYYREEENGRGNFPPRFSGLQFPNYSSELNVNALELDDSALYLCASSYPRGSLNTGELFFGEGSRLTVL.

The chain links TRBV18 to TRBJ1-1; TRBD1 aligns across 7 bases. The CDR3 contains 15 residues. Germline assignment: CDR1 KGHSH and CDR2 LQKENI. The junction had 7 bases not matched to a gene; V was cut back by 0 bases and J by 6 bases. The CDR3 coding sequence is TGTGCCAGCTCACCACCTGGGACAGTCAGGGCTGAAGCTTTCTTT. Its protein product is CASSPPGTVRAEAFF.

The gene calls are TRBV4-1 and TRBJ2-3, with TRBD1 matching 9 bases. The CDR3 spans 14 residues. Germline V lookup: CDR1 MGHRA, CDR2 YSYEKL. J gave up 6 bases and V 6 bases, and 7 bases lay outside the gene matches. The CDR3 bases are TGCGCCAGCAGTTTTGGGACAGGGCCCGATACGCAGTATTTT. Its protein product is CASSFGTGPDTQYF.

The chain recombines TRBV9 with TRBJ1-3; 7 bases fit TRBD1. The length of the CDR3 is 13 residues. Germline V CDR1 and CDR2: SGDLS, YYNGEE. The trim removed 3 bases at V and 4 bases at J, leaving 1 base unmatched. The CDR3 spells CASSEGQGNTIYF. In DNA form, the CDR3 reads TGTGCCAGCAGCGAGGGACAGGGAAACACCATATATTTT.

This sequence joins TRBV6-5 and TRBJ2-2, with 7 positions matching TRBD1. V lost 6 bases, J lost 1 base, and 2 bases stayed unmatched. The germline V gene encodes CDR1 MNHEY and CDR2 SVGAGI. CDR3 length equals 14 residues. In DNA, the CDR3 is TGTGCCAGCAGGGGGACAGAGAACACCGGGGAGCTGTTTTTT. This translates into CASRGTENTGELFF.

This rearrangement joins TRBV7-8 to TRBJ2-2, with 14 bases aligning to TRBD2. Germline assignment: CDR1 SGHVS and CDR2 FQNEAQ. The CDR3 consists of 18 residues. V lost 1 base and J lost 1; bases outside the gene matches: 2. CDR3 protein: CASSLGGLAGGNTGELFF. The CDR3 DNA sequence: TGTGCCAGCAGCTTAGGTGGACTAGCGGGAGGGAACACCGGGGAGCTGTTTTTT.

The gene calls are TRBV30 and TRBJ2-1; no reliable D call. The germline V and J ends were trimmed by 2 bases and 5 bases, with 7 bases remaining between them. This CDR3 is built from 12 residues. Per germline, CDR1 GTSNPN and CDR2 SVGIG (reference sequence). The DNA for the CDR3 is TGTGCCTGGAGTTTCACTAACAATGAGCAGTTCTTC. Translated: CAWSFTNNEQFF.

The rearrangement links TRBV25-1 to TRBJ1-2; weak D call: TRBD1 (6 bases). CDR1 MGHDK and CDR2 SYGVNS come from the germline V gene. The CDR3 loop spans 16 amino acids. Trimming took off 5 bases at V and 0 bases at J, with 16 bases between the two ends. CDR3 DNA sequence: TGTGCCAGCAGTAGAACGGCGGCAGGGGCTAACTATGGCTACACCTTC. Amino acid sequence: CASSRTAAGANYGYTF.

The chain links TRBV29-1 to TRBJ2-7; 9 bases fit TRBD2. Germline CDR1 and CDR2: SQVTM and ANQGSEA. CDR3 size: 15 residues. V lost 1 base, J lost 4 bases, and 8 bases stayed unmatched. The DNA for the CDR3 is TGCAGCGTTGAAGTTCGTAGCGGGAGTTCATACGAGCAGTACTTC. Translating gives CSVEVRSGSSYEQYF.

The rearrangement joins TRBV9 to TRBJ2-7; 10 bases agree with TRBD2. CDR1 and CDR2 (germline): SGDLS, YYNGEE. The V segment lost 3 bases and the J segment 2 bases; nucleotides outside the gene matches: 8. CDR3 length: 16 residues. The DNA of the CDR3 is TGTGCCAGCAGCGCTAGCGGGGGTACCATAACCTACGAGCAGTACTTC. This gives the protein CASSASGGTITYEQYF.

This clone was seen only once. V and J are TRBV9 and TRBJ2-3, with 10 positions matching TRBD1. J gave up 6 bases and V 0 bases, and 10 bases lay outside the gene matches. This CDR3 has 17 residues. CDR1 is SGDLS, CDR2 YYNGEE, per germline. The chain's CDR3 is CASSVGGGQGLLDTQYF. CDR3 in DNA: TGTGCCAGCAGCGTAGGTGGGGGACAGGGGCTCTTGGATACGCAGTATTTT.

This sequence joins TRBV7-9 and TRBJ2-7; 8 nucleotides match TRBD2. The CDR3 totals 16 residues. With V trimmed by 3 bases and J by 2 bases, 9 bases remained unmatched. CDR1 and CDR2 from the germline V gene are SEHNR and FQNEAQ (reference sequence). The CDR3 DNA reads as TGTGCCAGCAGCTTCCCTACTAGCGGCGAGCCCTACGAGCAGTACTTC. Amino acids: CASSFPTSGEPYEQYF.

The V call is TRBV18, the J call TRBJ2-3; 8 bases fit TRBD2. The length of the CDR3 is 15 residues. V shed 6 bases, J shed 4 bases, and the junction held 9 bases outside the gene matches. Germline CDR1 KGHSH, CDR2 LQKENI. As DNA, the CDR3 is TGTGCCAGCTCGCCGGGACCAGCGGGAGCAGATACGCAGTATTTT. This gives the protein CASSPGPAGADTQYF.

The CDR3 region has the DNA TGTGCCAGCAGCTCCCGGACTAACGGCAATGAGCAGTTCTTC. Translating gives CASSSRTNGNEQFF. The chain links TRBV11-3 to TRBJ2-1; perhaps TRBD2 as D (6 bases). Trimming removed 4 bases at V and 6 bases at J, with 13 bases between. The V gene's germline CDR1 is SGHNT and CDR2 YENEEA. The CDR3 loop spans 14 amino acids.

The chain is built from TRBV19 and TRBJ1-6; 8 bases line up with TRBD1. Germline V gives CDR1 LNHDA, CDR2 SQIVND (reference sequence). The CDR3 is made up of 16 amino acids. J lost 7 bases, V lost 5 bases, and 10 bases had no gene match. The DNA of the CDR3 is TGTGCCAGTAGTCCAACCTCCGGGACAGGAAATTCACCCCTCCACTTT. This codes for CASSPTSGTGNSPLHF. Drawing the rest from reference TRBV19 and TRBJ1-6, the complete variable domain is DGGITQSPKYLFRKEGQNVTLSCEQNLNHDAMYWYRQDPGQGLRLIYYSQIVNDFQKGDIAEGYSVSREKKESFPLTVTSAQKNPTAFYLCASSPTSGTGNSPLHFGNGTRLTVT.

The chain is built from TRBV27 and TRBJ2-2; possibly TRBD1 for D (5 bases). CDR1 is MNHEY, CDR2 SMNVEV, per germline (reference sequence). Trimming removed 1 base at V and 1 base at J, with 13 bases between. This CDR3 is built from 17 residues. CDR3 residues: CASSLFAGAGNTGELFF. The CDR3 DNA reads as TGTGCCAGCAGTTTATTCGCTGGGGCAGGGAACACCGGGGAGCTGTTTTTT.

CDR3 nucleotides: TGTGCCAGCCTTAAAATCGTTGGGAGCGCGAACACCGGGGAGCTGTTTTTT. This translates into CASLKIVGSANTGELFF. V is TRBV27 and J is TRBJ2-2, with D perhaps matching TRBD2 (5 bases). With 8 bases removed from V and 0 bases from J, the gap between germline ends came to 19 bases. The CDR3 runs 17 residues. Germline CDR1 MNHEY, CDR2 SMNVEV (reference sequence).